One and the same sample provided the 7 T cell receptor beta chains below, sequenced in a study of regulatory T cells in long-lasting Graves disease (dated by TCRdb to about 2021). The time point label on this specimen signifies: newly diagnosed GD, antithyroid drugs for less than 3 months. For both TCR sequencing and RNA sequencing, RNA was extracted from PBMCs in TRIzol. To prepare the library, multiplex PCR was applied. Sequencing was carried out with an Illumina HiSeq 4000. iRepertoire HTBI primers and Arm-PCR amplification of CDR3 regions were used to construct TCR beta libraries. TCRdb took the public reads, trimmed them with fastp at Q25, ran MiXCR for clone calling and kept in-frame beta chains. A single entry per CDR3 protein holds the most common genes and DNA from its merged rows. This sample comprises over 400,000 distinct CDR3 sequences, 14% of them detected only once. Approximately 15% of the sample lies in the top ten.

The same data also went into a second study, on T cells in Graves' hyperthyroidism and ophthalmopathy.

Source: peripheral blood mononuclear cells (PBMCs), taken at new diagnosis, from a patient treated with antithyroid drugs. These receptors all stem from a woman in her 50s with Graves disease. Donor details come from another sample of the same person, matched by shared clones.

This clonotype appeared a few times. The CDR3 sequence is CASSLTSGGGWGTGELFF. CDR3 nucleotide sequence: TGTGCCAGCAGTTTGACTAGCGGGGGAGGTTGGGGCACCGGGGAGCTGTTTTTT. The chain has TRBV6-5 and TRBJ2-2; 12 nucleotides match TRBD2. J was trimmed by 4 bases and V by 4 bases; bases with no gene match: 10. The CDR3 is 18 amino acids. Germline loops: CDR1 MNHEY, CDR2 SVGAGI.

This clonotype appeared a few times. The CDR3 sequence: CASSLDAGNSPLHF. The CDR3 nucleotides read TGTGCCAGCAGCTTAGATGCTGGGAATTCACCCCTCCACTTT. This chain joins TRBV7-9 and TRBJ1-6; D is ambiguous. The CDR3 contains 14 residues. CDR1 and CDR2 from the germline V gene are SEHNR and FQNEAQ (reference sequence). V lost 1 base, J lost 7 bases, and 8 bases lay in between.

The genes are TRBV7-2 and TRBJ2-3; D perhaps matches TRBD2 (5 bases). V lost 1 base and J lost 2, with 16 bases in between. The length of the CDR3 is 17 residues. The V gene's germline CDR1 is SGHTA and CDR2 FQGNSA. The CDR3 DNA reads TGTGCCAGCAGCTTAGGCCGATCGGGGTTGAACACAGATACGCAGTATTTT. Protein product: CASSLGRSGLNTDTQYF.

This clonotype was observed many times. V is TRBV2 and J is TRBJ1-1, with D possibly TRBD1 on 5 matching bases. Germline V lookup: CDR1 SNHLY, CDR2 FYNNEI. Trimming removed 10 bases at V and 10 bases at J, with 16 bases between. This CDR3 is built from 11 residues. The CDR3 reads CATLGAGGAFF. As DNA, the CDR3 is TGTGCCACCCTAGGTGCTGGGGGAGCTTTCTTT.

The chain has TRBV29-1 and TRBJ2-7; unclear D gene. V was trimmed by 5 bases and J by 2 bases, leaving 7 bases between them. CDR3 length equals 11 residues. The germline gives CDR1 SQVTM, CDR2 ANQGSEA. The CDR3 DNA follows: TGCAGCGTTCTCCAGACCTACGAGCAGTACTTC. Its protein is CSVLQTYEQYF.

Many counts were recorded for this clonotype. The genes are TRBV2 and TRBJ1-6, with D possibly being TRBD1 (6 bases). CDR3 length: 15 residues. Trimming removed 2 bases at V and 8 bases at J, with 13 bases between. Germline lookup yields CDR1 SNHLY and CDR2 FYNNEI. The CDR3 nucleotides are TGTGCCAGCAGTGAATCGACAGGAGAATATTCACCCCTCCACTTT. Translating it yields CASSESTGEYSPLHF.

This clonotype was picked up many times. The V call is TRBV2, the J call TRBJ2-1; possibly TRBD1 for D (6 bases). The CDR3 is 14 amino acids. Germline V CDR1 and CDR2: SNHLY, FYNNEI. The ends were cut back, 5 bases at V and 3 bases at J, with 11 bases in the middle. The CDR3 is CASSSRQDYNEQFF. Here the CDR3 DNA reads TGTGCCAGCAGTTCACGACAGGACTACAATGAGCAGTTCTTC.